This T cell receptor (beta chain) originates from a study of T cells in Graves' hyperthyroidism and ophthalmopathy. Findings of the study overall: Researchers found most expanded thyroid clonotypes above 0.001 in blood as well.

V was pared by 2 bases and J by 9 bases, with 16 bases between. Per the germline V gene, CDR1 is SEHNR and CDR2 is FQNEAQ (reference sequence). CDR3 length: 14 amino acids. This clonotype was recorded many times. Its specificity is not known. Amplified TCR beta CDR3 regions derived from RNA transcripts. First-round RT-PCR of the TCR CDR3 relied on the HTBI primer set. Each CDR3 protein gets one entry after TCRdb re-called the multiplex PCR reads with MiXCR. Among 600,000 or so distinct CDR3 sequences, around 45% were seen once, and the ten largest hold 8.2%. Newly diagnosed hyperthyroidism patients aged 18 to 65 years had disease lasting under 2 months.

Source material: peripheral blood or thyroid tissue (not recorded which). The sequence derives from a young woman with Graves' hyperthyroidism. The V gene is TRBV7-9, the J gene TRBJ1-1; D is perhaps TRBD1 (5 bases). CDR3 sequence: CASSLTGGAEKAFF. As DNA, the CDR3 is TGTGCCAGCAGCTTAACCGGAGGGGCGGAGAAAGCTTTCTTT.